Below, one TCR beta chain is given with its context. TCRdb's table, derived via immunoSEQ multiplex PCR, lists solely in-frame clones and lacks some. The repertoire has approximately 65,000 clones, roughly 90% of them found once; the top ten carry 7.5% to 9%. Germline lookup yields CDR1 MDHEN and CDR2 SYDVKM. The V and J ends lost 6 bases and 9 bases respectively, with 9 bases between them. This CDR3 spans 11 amino acids. The data belong to a study of T cell responses to AZD1222 COVID-19 vaccine. The sequenced sample was peripheral blood, obtained on day 0 of AZD1222 vaccination. The genes are TRBV28 and TRBJ2-1; D perhaps matches TRBD2 (5 bases). The sequence was obtained from an adult in good health. This CDR3 reads CASSPGGEQFF. The CDR3 DNA sequence: TGTGCCAGCAGCCCCGGAGGTGAGCAGTTCTTC.